Below are 7 T cell receptor beta chains sequenced from a single sample in a study of T cells in Graves' hyperthyroidism and ophthalmopathy. RNA transcripts gave rise to amplified TCR beta CDR3 regions. Primed by the HTBI set, a first-round RT-PCR was run on the TCR CDR3. TCRdb ran MiXCR on the multiplex PCR reads and lists one entry per CDR3 protein. This sample has over 550,000 distinct CDR3 sequences, with approximately 15% found just once. The material sequenced was blood. The receptors derive from a woman younger than 30 with Graves' hyperthyroidism.

The gene calls are TRBV4-1 and TRBJ2-3, with 11 nucleotides matching TRBD2. This CDR3 spans 19 amino acids. The J segment lost 1 base and the V segment lost 1 base, leaving 10 bases of the junction unmatched. Germline V gene lookup returns CDR1 MGHRA and CDR2 YSYEKL. The chain's CDR3 is CASSQALAGGGIGTDTQYF. The CDR3 bases are TGCGCCAGCAGCCAAGCTCTAGCGGGAGGTGGGATCGGCACAGATACGCAGTATTTT.

This rearrangement joins TRBV11-3 to TRBJ2-1; D is possibly TRBD2 (5 bases). V was clipped by 2 bases and J by 5 bases, with 10 bases between them. The CDR3 totals 14 residues. Germline-derived CDR1 and CDR2 are SGHNT and YENEEA. The CDR3 bases are TGTGCCAGCAGCTTAATGCGGGCTGACAATGAGCAGTTCTTC. Amino acid sequence: CASSLMRADNEQFF.

This clonotype was counted a few times. The chain links TRBV5-5 to TRBJ2-1; 8 bases line up with TRBD2. Germline V gene data show CDR1 as SGHKS and CDR2 as YYEKEE (reference sequence). The junction had 8 bases not matched to a gene; V was cut back by 3 bases and J by 6 bases. The CDR3 totals 15 residues. The CDR3 coding sequence is TGTGCCAGCAGCTGGGGACTAGGGGCTGGCAATGAGCAGTTCTTC. Its protein product is CASSWGLGAGNEQFF.

The chain joins TRBV19 to TRBJ2-1, with a weak D call TRBD2 (6 bases). Trimming stripped 2 bases from V and 7 bases from J, with 9 bases between. Germline-derived CDR1 and CDR2 are LNHDA and SQIVND (reference sequence). This CDR3 contains 13 residues. CDR3 residues: CASSIMAGNEQFF. CDR3 coding DNA: TGTGCCAGTAGTATAATGGCGGGGAATGAGCAGTTCTTC.

The J gene is TRBJ2-1, the V gene TRBV4-3; the D call may be TRBD1 or TRBD2 (5 bases each). This CDR3 contains 14 residues. The germline gives CDR1 LGHNA, CDR2 YSLEER. The V end was cut by 1 base, the J end by 6 bases, with 10 bases between. The CDR3: CASSQGGVVNEQFF. The CDR3 nucleotides are TGCGCCAGCAGCCAAGGAGGGGTTGTCAATGAGCAGTTCTTC.

This clonotype was counted between two and nine times. The V and J genes are TRBV10-3 and TRBJ2-5, with D tentatively TRBD2 (6 bases). With 3 bases removed from V and 1 base from J, the gap between germline ends came to 9 bases. Germline CDR1 is ENHRY and CDR2 is SYGVKD. There are 14 residues in the CDR3. CDR3 sequence reads: CAISEGGSQETQYF. The CDR3 DNA reads TGTGCCATCAGTGAAGGAGGGTCCCAAGAGACCCAGTACTTC.

The table lists this clonotype with many counts. V gene TRBV28 combines with J gene TRBJ1-1; perhaps TRBD1 as D (5 bases). CDR3 size: 13 residues. Trimming removed 11 bases at V and 4 bases at J, with 17 bases between. The germline CDR1 and CDR2 sequences are MDHEN and SYDVKM. Written as DNA, the CDR3 is TGTGCCGGACGGACAAGTACGACCACTGAAGCTTTCTTT. Translated: CAGRTSTTTEAFF.